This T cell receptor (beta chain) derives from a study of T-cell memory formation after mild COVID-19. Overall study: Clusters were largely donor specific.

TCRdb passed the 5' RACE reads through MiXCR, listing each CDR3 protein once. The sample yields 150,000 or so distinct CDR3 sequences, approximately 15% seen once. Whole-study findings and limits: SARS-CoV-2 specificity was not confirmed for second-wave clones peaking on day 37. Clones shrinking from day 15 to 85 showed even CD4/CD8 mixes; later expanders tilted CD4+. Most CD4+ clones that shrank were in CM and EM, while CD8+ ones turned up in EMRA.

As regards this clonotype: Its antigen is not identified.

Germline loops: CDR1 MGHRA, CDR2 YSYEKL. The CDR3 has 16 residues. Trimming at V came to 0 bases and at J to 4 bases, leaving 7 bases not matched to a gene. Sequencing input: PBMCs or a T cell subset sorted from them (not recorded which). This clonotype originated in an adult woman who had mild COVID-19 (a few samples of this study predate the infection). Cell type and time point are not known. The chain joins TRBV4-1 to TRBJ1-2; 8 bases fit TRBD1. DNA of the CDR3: TGCGCCAGCAGCCAAGATCGAGGACAGGGCCCCTATGGCTACACCTTC. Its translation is CASSQDRGQGPYGYTF.